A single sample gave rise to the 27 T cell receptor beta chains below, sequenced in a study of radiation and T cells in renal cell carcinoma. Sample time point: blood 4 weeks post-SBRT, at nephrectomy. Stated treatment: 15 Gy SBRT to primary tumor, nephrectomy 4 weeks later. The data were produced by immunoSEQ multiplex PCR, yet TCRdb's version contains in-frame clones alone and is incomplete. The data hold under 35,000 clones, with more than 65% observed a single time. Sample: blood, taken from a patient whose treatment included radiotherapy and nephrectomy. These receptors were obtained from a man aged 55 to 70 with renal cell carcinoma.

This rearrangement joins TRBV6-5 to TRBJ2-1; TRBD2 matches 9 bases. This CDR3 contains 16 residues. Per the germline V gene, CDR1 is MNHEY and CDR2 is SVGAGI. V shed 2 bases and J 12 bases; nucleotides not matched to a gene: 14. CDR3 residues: CASSYVLAGLLGVQFF. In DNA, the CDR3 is TGTGCCAGCAGTTACGTTCTAGCGGGACTCCTGGGTGTGCAGTTCTTC.

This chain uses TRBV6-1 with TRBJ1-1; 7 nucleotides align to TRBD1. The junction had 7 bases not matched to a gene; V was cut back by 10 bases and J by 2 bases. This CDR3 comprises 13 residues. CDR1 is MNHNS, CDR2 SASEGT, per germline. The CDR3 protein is CATPTGLNTEAFF. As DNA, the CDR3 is TGTGCCACCCCGACAGGGTTAAACACTGAAGCTTTCTTT.

CDR3 nucleotides: TGCGCCAGCATTAAAACAGGGAGGAACACTGAAGCTTTCTTT. It yields the protein CASIKTGRNTEAFF. The rearrangement joins TRBV5-1 to TRBJ1-1, with D possibly TRBD1 on 6 matching bases. With 6 bases removed from V and 1 base from J, the gap between germline ends came to 13 bases. This CDR3 is built from 14 residues. Germline CDR1 and CDR2: SGHRS and YFSETQ.

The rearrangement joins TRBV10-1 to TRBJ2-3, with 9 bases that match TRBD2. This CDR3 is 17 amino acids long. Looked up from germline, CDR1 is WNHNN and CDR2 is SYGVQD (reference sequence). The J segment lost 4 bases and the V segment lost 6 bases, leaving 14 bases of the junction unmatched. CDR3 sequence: CASSPREIAGVADTQYF. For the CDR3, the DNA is TGCGCCAGCAGCCCGAGGGAGATAGCGGGAGTCGCAGATACGCAGTATTTT.

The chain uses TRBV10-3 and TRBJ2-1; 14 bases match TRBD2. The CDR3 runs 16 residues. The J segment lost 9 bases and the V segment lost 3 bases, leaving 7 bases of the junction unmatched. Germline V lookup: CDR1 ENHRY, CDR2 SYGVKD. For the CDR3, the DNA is TGTGCCATCAGTGATCCGGGACTAGCGGGAGTTTTTGAGCAGTTCTTC. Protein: CAISDPGLAGVFEQFF.

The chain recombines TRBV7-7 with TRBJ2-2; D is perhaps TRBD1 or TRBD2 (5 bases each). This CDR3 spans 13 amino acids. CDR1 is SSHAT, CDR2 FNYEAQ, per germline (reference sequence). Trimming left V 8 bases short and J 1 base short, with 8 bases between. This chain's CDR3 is CASGTGNTGELFF. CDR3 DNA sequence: TGTGCCAGCGGGACGGGGAACACCGGGGAGCTGTTTTTT.

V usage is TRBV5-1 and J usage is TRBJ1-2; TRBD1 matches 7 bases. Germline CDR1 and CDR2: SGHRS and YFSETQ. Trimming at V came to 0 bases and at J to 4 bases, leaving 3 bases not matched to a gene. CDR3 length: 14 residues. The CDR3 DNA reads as TGCGCCAGCAGCTTGGCCGACAGGGTCTATGGCTACACCTTC. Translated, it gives CASSLADRVYGYTF. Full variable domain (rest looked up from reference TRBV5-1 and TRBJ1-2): KAGVTQTPRYLIKTRGQQVTLSCSPISGHRSVSWYQQTPGQGLQFLFEYFSETQRNKGNFPGRFSGRQFSNSRSEMNVSTLELGDSALYLCASSLADRVYGYTFGSGTRLTVV.

The CDR3 DNA follows: TGTGCCAGCAGTTTACTACGGGAGGGCCTTGGGGAGCAGTACTTC. Translated, it gives CASSLLREGLGEQYF. V gene TRBV27 combines with J gene TRBJ2-7; 8 bases match TRBD2. Unmatched junction bases numbered 10, after V lost 2 bases and J lost 7 bases. The CDR3 consists of 15 residues. Germline V gene sequence: CDR1 MNHEY, CDR2 SMNVEV (reference sequence).

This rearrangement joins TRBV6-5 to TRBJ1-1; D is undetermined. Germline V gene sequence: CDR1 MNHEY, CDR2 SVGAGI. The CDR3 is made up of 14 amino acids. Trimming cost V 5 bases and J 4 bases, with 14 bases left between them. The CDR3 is CASSREKTGTEAFF. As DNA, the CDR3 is TGTGCCAGCAGTAGAGAGAAAACTGGCACTGAAGCTTTCTTT.

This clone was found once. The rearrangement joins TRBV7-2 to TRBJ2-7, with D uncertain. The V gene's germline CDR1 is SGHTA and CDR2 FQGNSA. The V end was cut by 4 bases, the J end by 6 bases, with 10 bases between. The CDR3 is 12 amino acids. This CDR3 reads CASSSQMVEQYF. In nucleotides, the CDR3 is TGTGCCAGCAGCTCCCAGATGGTCGAGCAGTACTTC.

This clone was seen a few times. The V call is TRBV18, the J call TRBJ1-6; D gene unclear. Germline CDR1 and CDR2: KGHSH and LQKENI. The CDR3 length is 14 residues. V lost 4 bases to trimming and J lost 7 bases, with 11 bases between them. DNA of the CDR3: TGTGCCAGCTCACAAGGCGCGGGCAATTCACCCCTCCACTTT. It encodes CASSQGAGNSPLHF.

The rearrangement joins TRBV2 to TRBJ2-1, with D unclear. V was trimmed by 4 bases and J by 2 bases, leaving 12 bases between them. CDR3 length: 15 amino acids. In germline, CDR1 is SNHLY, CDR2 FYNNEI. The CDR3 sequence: CASSGAYRTYNEQFF. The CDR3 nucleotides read TGTGCCAGCAGTGGGGCCTACCGAACCTACAATGAGCAGTTCTTC.

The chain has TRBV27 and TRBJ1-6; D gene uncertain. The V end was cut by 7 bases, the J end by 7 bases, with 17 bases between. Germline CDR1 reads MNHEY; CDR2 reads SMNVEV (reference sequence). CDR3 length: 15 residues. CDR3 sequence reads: CASTLRLTRNSPLHF. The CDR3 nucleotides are TGTGCCAGCACTCTGAGGCTAACTCGGAATTCACCCCTCCACTTT.

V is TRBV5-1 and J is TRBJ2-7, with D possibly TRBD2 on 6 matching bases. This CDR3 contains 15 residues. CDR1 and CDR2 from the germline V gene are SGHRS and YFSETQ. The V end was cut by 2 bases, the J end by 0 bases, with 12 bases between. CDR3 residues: CASSFFAGSSYEQYF. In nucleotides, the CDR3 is TGCGCCAGCAGCTTCTTTGCGGGGAGCTCCTACGAGCAGTACTTC.

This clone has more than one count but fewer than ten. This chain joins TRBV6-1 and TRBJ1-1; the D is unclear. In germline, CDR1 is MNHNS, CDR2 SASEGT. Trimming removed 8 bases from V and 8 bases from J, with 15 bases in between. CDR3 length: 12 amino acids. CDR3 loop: CASLGLGREAFF. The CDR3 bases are TGTGCCAGCCTTGGTCTGGGGAGGGAAGCTTTCTTT.

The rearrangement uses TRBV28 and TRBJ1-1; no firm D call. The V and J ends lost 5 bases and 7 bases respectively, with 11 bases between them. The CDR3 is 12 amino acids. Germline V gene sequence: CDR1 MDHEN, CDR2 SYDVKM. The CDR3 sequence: CASSPSTGEAFF. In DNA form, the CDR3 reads TGTGCCAGCAGTCCTAGCACGGGTGAAGCTTTCTTT.

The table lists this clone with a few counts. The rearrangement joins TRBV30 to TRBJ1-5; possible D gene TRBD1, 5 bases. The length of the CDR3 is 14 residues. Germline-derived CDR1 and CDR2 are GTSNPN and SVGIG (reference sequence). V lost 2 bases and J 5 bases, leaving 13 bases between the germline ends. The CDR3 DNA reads TGTGCCTGGAGTTTCCAGGGAAGTCATCAGCCCCAGCATTTT. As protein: CAWSFQGSHQPQHF. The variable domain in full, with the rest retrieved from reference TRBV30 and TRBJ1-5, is SQTIHQWPATLVQPVGSPLSLECTVEGTSNPNLYWYRQAAGRGLQLLFYSVGIGQISSEVPQNLSASRPQDRQFILSSKKLLLSDSGFYLCAWSFQGSHQPQHFGDGTRLSIL.

Written as DNA, the CDR3 is TGTGCCAGCAGCTTCCTCGACAGGGGGCATGGCTACACCTTC. This encodes CASSFLDRGHGYTF. This sequence joins TRBV5-6 and TRBJ1-2; 10 bases are shared with TRBD1. J was trimmed by 6 bases and V by 2 bases; bases with no gene match: 4. This CDR3 has 14 amino acids. Germline CDR1 reads SGHDT; CDR2 reads YYEEEE.

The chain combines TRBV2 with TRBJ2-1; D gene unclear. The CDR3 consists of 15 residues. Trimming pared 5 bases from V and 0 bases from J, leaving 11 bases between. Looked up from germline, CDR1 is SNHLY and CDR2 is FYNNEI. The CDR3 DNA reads TGTGCCAGCAGTTTCGTCCCGAGCTCCTACAATGAGCAGTTCTTC. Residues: CASSFVPSSYNEQFF.

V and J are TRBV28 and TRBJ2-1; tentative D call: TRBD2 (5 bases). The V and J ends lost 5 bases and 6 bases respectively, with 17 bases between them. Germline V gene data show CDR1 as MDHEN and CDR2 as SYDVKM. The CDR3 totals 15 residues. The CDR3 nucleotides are TGTGCCAGCAGTAGTAGAGTGAGGGTCATCAATGAGCAGTTCTTC. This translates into CASSSRVRVINEQFF. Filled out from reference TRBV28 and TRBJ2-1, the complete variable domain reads DVKVTQSSRYLVKRTGEKVFLECVQDMDHENMFWYRQDPGLGLRLIYFSYDVKMKEKGDIPEGYSVSREKKERFSLILESASTNQTSMYLCASSSRVRVINEQFFGPGTRLTVL.

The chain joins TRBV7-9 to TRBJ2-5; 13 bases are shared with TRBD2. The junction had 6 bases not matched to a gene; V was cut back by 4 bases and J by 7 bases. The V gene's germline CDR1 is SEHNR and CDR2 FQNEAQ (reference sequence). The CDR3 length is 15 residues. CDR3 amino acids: CASSYGLAGVVTQYF. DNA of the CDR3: TGTGCCAGCAGCTACGGACTAGCGGGAGTTGTGACCCAGTACTTC.

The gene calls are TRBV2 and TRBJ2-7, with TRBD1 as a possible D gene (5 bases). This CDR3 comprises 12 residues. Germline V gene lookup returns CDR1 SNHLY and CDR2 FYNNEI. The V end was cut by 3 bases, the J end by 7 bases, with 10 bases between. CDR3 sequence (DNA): TGTGCCAGCAGTGATAGGGGCCGGGAGCAGTACTTC. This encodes CASSDRGREQYF.

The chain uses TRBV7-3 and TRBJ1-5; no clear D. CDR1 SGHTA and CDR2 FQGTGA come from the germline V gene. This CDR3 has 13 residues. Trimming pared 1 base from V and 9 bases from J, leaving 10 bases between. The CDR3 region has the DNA TGTGCCAGCAGCTTAAACGCGCGGGCGCCCCAGCATTTT. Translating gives CASSLNARAPQHF.

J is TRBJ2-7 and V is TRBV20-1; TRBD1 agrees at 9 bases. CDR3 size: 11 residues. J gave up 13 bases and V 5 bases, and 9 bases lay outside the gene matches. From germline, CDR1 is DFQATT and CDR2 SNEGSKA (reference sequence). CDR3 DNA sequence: TGCAGTGCTGGAACCGGGACAGGGACTTACTTC. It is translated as CSAGTGTGTYF.

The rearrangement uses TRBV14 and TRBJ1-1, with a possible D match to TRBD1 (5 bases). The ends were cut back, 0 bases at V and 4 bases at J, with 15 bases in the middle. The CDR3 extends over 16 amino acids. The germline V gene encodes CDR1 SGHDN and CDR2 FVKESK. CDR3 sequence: CASSQDFGAAGTEAFF. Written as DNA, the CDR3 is TGTGCCAGCAGCCAAGATTTCGGGGCCGCCGGCACTGAAGCTTTCTTT.

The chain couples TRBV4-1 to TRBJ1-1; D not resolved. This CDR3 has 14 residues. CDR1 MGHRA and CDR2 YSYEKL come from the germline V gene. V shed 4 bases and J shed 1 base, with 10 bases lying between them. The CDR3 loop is CASSLIPRNTEAFF. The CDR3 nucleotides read TGCGCCAGCAGCCTCATTCCGCGGAACACTGAAGCTTTCTTT.

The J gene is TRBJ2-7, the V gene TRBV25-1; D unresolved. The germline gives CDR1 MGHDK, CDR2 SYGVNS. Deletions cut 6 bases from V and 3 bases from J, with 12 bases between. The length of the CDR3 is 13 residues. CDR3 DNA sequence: TGTGCCAGCAGCGGAGTTTCAGTCTACGAGCAGTACTTC. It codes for CASSGVSVYEQYF.